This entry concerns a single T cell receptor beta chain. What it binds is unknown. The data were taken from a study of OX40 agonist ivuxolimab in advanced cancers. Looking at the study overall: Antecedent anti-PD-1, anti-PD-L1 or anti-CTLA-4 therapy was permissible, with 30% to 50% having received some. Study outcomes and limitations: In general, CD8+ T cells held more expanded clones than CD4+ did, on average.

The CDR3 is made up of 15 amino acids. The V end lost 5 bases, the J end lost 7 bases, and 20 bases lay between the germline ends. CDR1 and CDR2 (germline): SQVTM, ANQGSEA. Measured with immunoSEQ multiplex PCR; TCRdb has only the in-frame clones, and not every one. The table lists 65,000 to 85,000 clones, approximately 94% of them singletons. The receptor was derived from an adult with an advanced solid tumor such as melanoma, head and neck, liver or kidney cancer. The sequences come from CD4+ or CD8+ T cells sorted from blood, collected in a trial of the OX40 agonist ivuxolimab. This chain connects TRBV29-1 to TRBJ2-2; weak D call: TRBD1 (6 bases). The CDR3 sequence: CSVHNPTGRIGELFF. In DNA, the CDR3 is TGCAGCGTTCACAACCCTACAGGGCGGATCGGGGAGCTGTTTTTT.